This TCR beta chain comes out of a study of T cells in localized non-small cell lung cancer. Study observations and caveats: Prolonged overall survival went with higher T cell density in the blood. T cell clonality was highest in uninvolved adjacent lung, above tumor.

V was trimmed by 8 bases and J by 0 bases, leaving 14 bases between them. The CDR3 contains 15 residues. Germline CDR1 is SGHAT and CDR2 is FQNNGV. Using immunoSEQ multiplex PCR, the repertoire was profiled, and TCRdb retains in-frame clones only, with some absent. Counted here are roughly 36,000 clones, approximately 90% occurring once; the ten biggest clones make up 5.5% to 6%. Worth noting for this clone: Its antigen is still unknown.

The clonotype was recovered from a man between 40 and 70 years old with stage II lung adenocarcinoma. The chain has TRBV11-2 and TRBJ2-1; D unresolved. Sample: PBMCs, taken before any cancer treatment. This CDR3 is CASGRTLLSYNEQFF. The DNA of the CDR3 is TGTGCCAGCGGCCGCACACTCCTCTCCTACAATGAGCAGTTCTTC.